A single sample gave rise to the 32 T cell receptor beta chains below, sequenced in a study of T cells in localized non-small cell lung cancer. Libraries were prepared by immunoSEQ multiplex PCR; TCRdb keeps only in-frame clonotypes and omits some of them. The sample yields about 48,000 clones, around 77% seen once. This material consisted of peripheral blood, taken before any cancer treatment. Source of these receptors: a man aged 40 to 70 with stage I squamous cell lung carcinoma.

The chain links TRBV27 to TRBJ2-7, with D hard to call. The CDR3 sequence is 16 residues long. V lost 2 bases to trimming and J lost 0 bases, with 14 bases between them. Per germline, CDR1 MNHEY and CDR2 SMNVEV (reference sequence). The CDR3 DNA reads TGTGCCAGCAGTTTAAGTCTGAGTACCTACTCCTACGAGCAGTACTTC. Translating gives CASSLSLSTYSYEQYF.

This chain links TRBV11-3 with TRBJ2-3; 7 bases are shared with TRBD2. The germline CDR1 and CDR2 sequences are SGHNT and YENEEA. The CDR3 is 16 residues long. J was trimmed by 5 bases and V by 1 base; bases with no gene match: 9. DNA of the CDR3: TGTGCCAGCAGCTTAGGGGCTAGCGGTACTGGAGATACGCAGTATTTT. It encodes CASSLGASGTGDTQYF.

This clone was seen more than once but under ten times. V and J are TRBV7-9 and TRBJ2-5; 7 nucleotides agree with TRBD2. The V gene's germline CDR1 is SEHNR and CDR2 FQNEAQ (reference sequence). The CDR3 runs to 16 residues. With V trimmed by 3 bases and J by 2 bases, 9 bases remained unmatched. The CDR3 protein is CASSFSAGEGQETQYF. DNA of the CDR3: TGTGCCAGCAGCTTTTCGGCGGGGGAGGGGCAAGAGACCCAGTACTTC.

The chain employs TRBV7-2 and TRBJ2-3; 10 bases agree with TRBD2. In germline, CDR1 is SGHTA, CDR2 FQGNSA. The CDR3 is 14 residues long. After removal of 5 bases from V and 3 bases from J, the junction contained 2 bases not matched to a gene. The CDR3 here is CASSPGLATDTQYF. DNA for the CDR3: TGTGCCAGCAGCCCGGGACTAGCGACAGATACGCAGTATTTT.

This chain connects TRBV21-1 to TRBJ2-2; the table's D call of TRBD2 was not tested on the DNA. TRBV21-1 is labeled a pseudogene. The CDR3 runs 16 residues. In DNA form, the CDR3 reads TGTGCCAGCAGCAAAGCCGGGGGACCGAACACCGGGGAGCTGTTTTTT. The encoded protein is CASSKAGGPNTGELFF.

This clone was picked up one time. This chain joins TRBV19 and TRBJ1-5; D is possibly TRBD1 (5 bases). The germline V gene encodes CDR1 LNHDA and CDR2 SQIVND (reference sequence). V lost 5 bases and J lost 2, with 19 bases in between. This CDR3 is 17 amino acids long. For the CDR3, the DNA is TGTGCCAGTAGTTGGGACTTAAGCAGTAAGGGCAATCAGCCCCAGCATTTT. Translated: CASSWDLSSKGNQPQHF.

This clone was seen just once. A much bigger clone sits one base away, suggesting this may be a read error. The chain joins TRBV6-5 to TRBJ2-1; 7 nucleotides match TRBD2. Germline CDR1 is MNHEY and CDR2 is SVGAGI. The junction had 10 bases not matched to a gene; V was cut back by 11 bases and J by 9 bases. The CDR3 spans 12 residues. The CDR3 DNA follows: TGTGCCGGCACCCTAGGGGAGGGTGAGCAGTTCTTC. Encoded protein: CAGTLGEGEQFF.

The V call is TRBV5-5, the J call TRBJ1-5; D is possibly TRBD1 (6 bases). V shed 4 bases and J shed 0 bases, with 8 bases lying between them. This CDR3 is 14 amino acids long. Germline loops: CDR1 SGHKS, CDR2 YYEKEE (reference sequence). This CDR3 reads CASSNRASNQPQHF. The CDR3 DNA is TGTGCCAGCAGCAACAGGGCTAGCAATCAGCCCCAGCATTTT.

This rearrangement joins TRBV6-1 to TRBJ2-6, with no clear D. The V and J ends lost 3 bases and 2 bases respectively, with 8 bases between them. Germline CDR1 reads MNHNS; CDR2 reads SASEGT. CDR3 length: 15 amino acids. CDR3 loop: CASSDNTAGANVLTF. CDR3 sequence (DNA): TGTGCCAGCAGTGATAATACTGCTGGGGCCAACGTCCTGACTTTC.

As to this clone: This CDR3 is also generated by other DNA sequences in the sample. The chain employs TRBV18 and TRBJ2-7, with TRBD1 as a possible D gene (5 bases). The CDR3 consists of 14 residues. The ends were cut back, 3 bases at V and 4 bases at J, with 13 bases in the middle. Looked up from germline, CDR1 is KGHSH and CDR2 is LQKENI. CDR3: CASSPGQSSYEQYF. The CDR3, as DNA: TGTGCCAGCTCACCGGGGCAGTCCAGTTACGAGCAGTACTTC. Full variable domain (remainder filled in from reference TRBV18 and TRBJ2-7): NAGVMQNPRHLVRRRGQEARLRCSPMKGHSHVYWYRQLPEEGLKFMVYLQKENIIDESGMPKERFSAEFPKEGPSILRIQQVVRGDSAAYFCASSPGQSSYEQYFGPGTRLTVT.

This chain uses TRBV19 with TRBJ1-2; 8 bases line up with TRBD1. The CDR3 consists of 15 residues. Germline values: CDR1 LNHDA, CDR2 SQIVND (reference sequence). V dropped 5 bases and J dropped 7; count of bases not matched to a gene: 12. The CDR3 nucleotides read TGTGCCAGTAGTGCTCGGGACAGGTACGACTCTGGCTACACCTTC. Translating gives CASSARDRYDSGYTF.

This clone showed up just once. The DNA of the CDR3 is TGTGCCAGCAGTGACCCGTCCCCCCACGAGCAGTACTTC. Translation: CASSDPSPHEQYF. This chain joins TRBV6-5 and TRBJ2-7; D is undetermined. Germline assignment: CDR1 MNHEY and CDR2 SVGAGI. V was shortened by 5 bases and J by 5 bases, with 13 bases between the two germline ends. The CDR3 runs 13 residues.

This clone occurred a few times. The rearrangement joins TRBV19 to TRBJ2-3; D is ambiguous. V lost 3 bases, J lost 4 bases, and 5 bases lay in between. The CDR3 spans 12 residues. Germline-derived CDR1 and CDR2 are LNHDA and SQIVND (reference sequence). The CDR3 here is CASSIGPDTQYF. In nucleotides, the CDR3 is TGTGCCAGTAGTATCGGGCCAGATACGCAGTATTTT. Using reference TRBV19 and TRBJ2-3 for the parts outside the CDR3, the full variable domain is DGGITQSPKYLFRKEGQNVTLSCEQNLNHDAMYWYRQDPGQGLRLIYYSQIVNDFQKGDIAEGYSVSREKKESFPLTVTSAQKNPTAFYLCASSIGPDTQYFGPGTRLTVL.

This clone has a handful of counts. V and J are TRBV27 and TRBJ1-6; 7 nucleotides match TRBD1. Germline V gene data show CDR1 as MNHEY and CDR2 as SMNVEV (reference sequence). CDR3 length: 16 residues. Trimming took 5 bases from V and 10 from J; bases not matched to a gene: 14. The DNA for the CDR3 is TGTGCCAGCAGTCGTAACCAAGGGGGCGCGGAGTCACCCCTCCACTTT. Its protein is CASSRNQGGAESPLHF.

V usage is TRBV7-3 and J usage is TRBJ1-1, with no clear D. V lost 4 bases and J 0 bases, leaving 6 bases between the germline ends. Per the germline V gene, CDR1 is SGHTA and CDR2 is FQGTGA. The CDR3 covers 13 residues. For the CDR3, the DNA is TGTGCCAGCAGCTCACTCATGAACACTGAAGCTTTCTTT. Its protein product is CASSSLMNTEAFF.

The gene calls are TRBV5-8 and TRBJ2-5; D is possibly TRBD2 (6 bases). The CDR3 consists of 11 residues. In germline, CDR1 is SGHTS, CDR2 YDEGEE. The V end lost 2 bases, the J end lost 11 bases, and 10 bases lay between the germline ends. The CDR3 reads CASSFPREQYF. The CDR3 DNA follows: TGTGCCAGCAGCTTCCCACGGGAGCAGTACTTC.

The V and J genes are TRBV2 and TRBJ1-4, with D possibly TRBD1 on 6 matching bases. Germline loops: CDR1 SNHLY, CDR2 FYNNEI. Between the trimmed V and J ends, which lost 4 bases and 4 bases, there was a span of 10 bases. The CDR3 is 14 residues long. The CDR3 protein is CASSAGGYNEKLFF. The CDR3 DNA follows: TGTGCCAGCAGTGCGGGGGGCTATAATGAAAAACTGTTTTTT.

The V call is TRBV5-6, the J call TRBJ1-1, with D possibly being TRBD1 (6 bases). The CDR3 sequence is 13 residues long. V was clipped by 0 bases and J by 8 bases, with 11 bases between them. Germline CDR1 and CDR2: SGHDT and YYEEEE. The CDR3 sequence is CASSLAGVSEAFF. The CDR3 DNA is TGTGCCAGCAGCTTGGCAGGGGTCTCGGAAGCTTTCTTT.

The V call is TRBV4-2, the J call TRBJ2-3; 9 positions match TRBD2. V trimming: 0 bases; J trimming: 1 base; junction bases outside the gene matches: 5. The CDR3 extends over 17 amino acids. CDR1 is LGHNA, CDR2 YNFKEQ, per germline. The CDR3 protein is CASSQDGIAGGTDTQYF. The CDR3, as DNA: TGTGCCAGCAGCCAAGATGGAATAGCGGGGGGCACAGATACGCAGTATTTT.

The gene calls are TRBV2 and TRBJ2-1; D perhaps matches TRBD1 (6 bases). This CDR3 is built from 14 residues. The V and J ends lost 8 bases and 5 bases respectively, with 16 bases between them. Germline V gene lookup returns CDR1 SNHLY and CDR2 FYNNEI. Here the CDR3 DNA reads TGTGCCAGCGGCCTGGGCAGGGGCGACAATGAGCAGTTCTTC. This codes for CASGLGRGDNEQFF. The full variable domain, rest sourced from reference TRBV2 and TRBJ2-1, is EPEVTQTPSHQVTQMGQEVILRCVPISNHLYFYWYRQILGQKVEFLVSFYNNEISEKSEIFDDQFSVERPDGSNFTLKIRSTKLEDSAMYFCASGLGRGDNEQFFGPGTRLTVL.

This rearrangement joins TRBV6-6 to TRBJ2-2; perhaps TRBD2 as D (5 bases). The CDR3 totals 13 residues. V was cut by 6 bases and J by 7 bases, with 12 bases left in between. Germline V lookup: CDR1 MNHNY, CDR2 SVGAGI (reference sequence). CDR3 in DNA: TGTGCCAGCAGACCCCTGGAGGACGGGGAGCTGTTTTTT. Its protein is CASRPLEDGELFF.

A word on this clone: Other DNA sequences in this sample translate to the same CDR3. The rearrangement uses TRBV7-2 and TRBJ2-7; no clear D gene. The V end was cut by 2 bases, the J end by 4 bases, with 3 bases between. The germline gives CDR1 SGHTA, CDR2 FQGNSA. CDR3 length equals 11 residues. In DNA form, the CDR3 reads TGTGCCAGCAGCTTACGTTACGAGCAGTACTTC. Its protein product is CASSLRYEQYF.

The gene calls are TRBV19 and TRBJ2-1; 8 bases line up with TRBD1. V lost 3 bases, J lost 3 bases, and 13 bases stayed unmatched. This CDR3 contains 18 residues. Germline CDR1 reads LNHDA; CDR2 reads SQIVND (reference sequence). The CDR3 nucleotides read TGTGCCAGTAGTATGGGGCAGGGGGCTCACACGGGCTACAATGAGCAGTTCTTC. Its translation is CASSMGQGAHTGYNEQFF.

The chain joins TRBV5-8 to TRBJ2-6; perhaps TRBD1 as D (5 bases). The CDR3 is 19 amino acids. Germline V gene sequence: CDR1 SGHTS, CDR2 YDEGEE. Trimming removed 3 bases from V and 0 bases from J, with 19 bases in between. CDR3 residues: CASSYPAGQLLSGANVLTF. The CDR3 DNA follows: TGTGCCAGCAGCTATCCAGCAGGACAACTCCTCTCTGGGGCCAACGTCCTGACTTTC.

V usage is TRBV7-4 and J usage is TRBJ2-7; no reliable D call. This CDR3 region has 13 residues. Looked up from germline, CDR1 is SGHVT and CDR2 is SQSDAQ. V shed 1 base and J shed 1 base, with 5 bases lying between them. Here the CDR3 reads CASSLVQSYEQYF. CDR3 DNA: TGTGCCAGCAGCTTAGTACAGTCCTACGAGCAGTACTTC. Drawing the rest from reference TRBV7-4 and TRBJ2-7, the complete variable domain is GAGVSQSPRYKVAKRGRDVALRCDSISGHVTLYWYRQTLGQGSEVLTYSQSDAQRDKSGRPSGRFSAERPERSVSTLKIQRTEQGDSAVYLCASSLVQSYEQYFGPGTRLTVT.

The chain joins TRBV6-1 to TRBJ2-1; D is possibly TRBD2 (7 bases). CDR3 size: 15 residues. V lost 4 bases to trimming and J lost 7 bases, with 17 bases between them. Germline assignment: CDR1 MNHNS and CDR2 SASEGT. The CDR3 DNA reads TGTGCCAGCAGTGTAGTGCGGGGGCCTGGGAATGAGCAGTTCTTC. Amino acids: CASSVVRGPGNEQFF.

The chain couples TRBV18 to TRBJ1-2; D not certain. Trimming shortened V by 3 bases and J by 5 bases, and 19 bases separated the two germline ends. This CDR3 has 16 amino acids. Germline assignment: CDR1 KGHSH and CDR2 LQKENI. For the CDR3, the DNA is TGTGCCAGCTCACCGGTACAAGTTCGGGAGGCATATGGCTACACCTTC. Its protein product is CASSPVQVREAYGYTF.

The sample holds one count of this clone. An end of the junction differs from the germline gene, which may be a read error. The rearrangement joins TRBV18 to TRBJ1-2; no clear D gene. Per the germline V gene, CDR1 is KGHSH and CDR2 is LQKENI. This CDR3 has 15 residues. CDR3 sequence reads: CASSTPALANYGYTF. CDR3 coding DNA: TGTGCCAGCTCAACACCCGCCTTAGCTAACTATGGCTACACCTTC.

The V call is TRBV4-1, the J call TRBJ1-5; D perhaps matches TRBD1 (5 bases). V lost 0 bases and J 6 bases, leaving 12 bases between the germline ends. This CDR3 spans 15 amino acids. From germline, CDR1 is MGHRA and CDR2 YSYEKL. The CDR3 loop reads CASSQEGGGGQPQHF. CDR3 coding DNA: TGCGCCAGCAGCCAAGAAGGCGGCGGGGGTCAGCCCCAGCATTTT.

The chain couples TRBV5-4 to TRBJ2-3, with 12 bases fitting TRBD2. The CDR3 runs 16 residues. Germline V gene data show CDR1 as SGHNT and CDR2 as YYREEE (reference sequence). V trimming: 0 bases; J trimming: 1 base; junction bases outside the gene matches: 0. DNA for the CDR3: TGTGCCAGCAGCTTGGGACTAGCGGGGGGCACAGATACGCAGTATTTT. Translating gives CASSLGLAGGTDTQYF.

The V call is TRBV28, the J call TRBJ1-1; no firm D call. This CDR3 has 12 residues. Trimming shortened V by 1 base and J by 3 bases, and 3 bases separated the two germline ends. Germline CDR1 and CDR2: MDHEN and SYDVKM. The CDR3: CASSLSDTEAFF. CDR3 DNA: TGTGCCAGCAGTTTATCAGACACTGAAGCTTTCTTT.

This clone has only one observation. The chain has TRBV28 and TRBJ2-7, with TRBD1 matching 9 bases. The J segment lost 4 bases and the V segment lost 2 bases, leaving 6 bases of the junction unmatched. The CDR3 extends over 15 amino acids. Germline-derived CDR1 and CDR2 are MDHEN and SYDVKM. The CDR3 sequence is CASSLTGQGSYEQYF. CDR3 DNA: TGTGCCAGCAGTTTAACAGGACAGGGGAGTTACGAGCAGTACTTC.